The 23 T cell receptor beta chains listed next were all sequenced from one sample in a study of T cell responses to AZD1222 COVID-19 vaccine. Assay used: immunoSEQ multiplex PCR; TCRdb lists only in-frame clones, some missing. The data hold around 100,000 clones, with approximately 84% observed a single time. Sequencing was performed on peripheral blood, taken on day 0 of AZD1222 vaccination. The origin of the receptors is an adult in good health.

Only a few counts were recorded for this clone. The chain couples TRBV14 to TRBJ1-2; no clear D gene. CDR1 SGHDN and CDR2 FVKESK come from the germline V gene. Trimming took off 3 bases at V and 3 bases at J, with 5 bases between the two ends. This CDR3 is 12 amino acids long. The CDR3 is CASSHLDYGYTF. The CDR3 DNA is TGTGCCAGCAGCCACCTCGACTATGGCTACACCTTC.

The V and J genes are TRBV4-1 and TRBJ1-5; 7 nucleotides align to TRBD1. The CDR3 contains 18 residues. The V gene end was trimmed by 3 bases and the J gene end by 7 bases; junction bases not matched to a gene: 18. CDR1 and CDR2 (germline): MGHRA, YSYEKL. This CDR3 reads CASSQTVGPTGYPQPQHF. The CDR3 DNA reads TGCGCCAGCAGCCAGACGGTCGGGCCGACAGGGTATCCCCAGCCCCAGCATTTT.

This clone came up once. The gene calls are TRBV28 and TRBJ2-4, with D perhaps TRBD1 or TRBD2 (5 bases each). CDR1 is MDHEN and CDR2 is SYDVKM in the germline V gene. V lost 2 bases and J 8 bases, leaving 7 bases between the germline ends. There are 12 residues in the CDR3. The CDR3 bases are TGTGCCAGCAGTTTACAGGGAGACATTCAGTACTTC. Amino acids: CASSLQGDIQYF.

V and J are TRBV6-5 and TRBJ2-1; no definite D call. In germline, CDR1 is MNHEY, CDR2 SVGAGI. The CDR3 is 13 residues long. V was cut by 2 bases and J by 7 bases, with 9 bases left in between. CDR3 in DNA: TGTGCCAGCAGTTACCCGGACCGAAATGAGCAGTTCTTC. It yields the protein CASSYPDRNEQFF.

The V call is TRBV4-3, the J call TRBJ1-3; D is possibly TRBD1 (5 bases). Germline V gives CDR1 LGHNA, CDR2 YSLEER. The CDR3 contains 16 residues. Trimming removed 1 base from V and 1 base from J, with 11 bases in between. The CDR3 region is CASSQGGTGSGNTIYF. The CDR3 nucleotides are TGCGCCAGCAGCCAAGGGGGCACGGGATCTGGAAACACCATATATTTT.

V usage is TRBV5-1 and J usage is TRBJ1-4; no reliable D call. V was trimmed by 0 bases and J by 0 bases, leaving 12 bases between them. CDR1 SGHRS and CDR2 YFSETQ come from the germline V gene. The CDR3 is 17 residues long. The CDR3 loop is CASSLGYSTPTNEKLFF. CDR3 bases: TGCGCCAGCAGCTTGGGATACAGCACCCCAACTAATGAAAAACTGTTTTTT.

This clone was seen more than once but under ten times. The chain has TRBV28 and TRBJ2-7; D remains unclear. The germline V gene encodes CDR1 MDHEN and CDR2 SYDVKM. V was clipped by 2 bases and J by 5 bases, with 10 bases between them. The CDR3 runs to 13 residues. The chain's CDR3 is CASSLPGGNEQYF. The CDR3 coding sequence is TGTGCCAGCAGTTTACCAGGCGGAAACGAGCAGTACTTC.

This chain links TRBV28 with TRBJ2-1; 7 bases map to TRBD1. Trimming cost V 5 bases and J 7 bases; bases outside gene matches: 5. The germline V gene encodes CDR1 MDHEN and CDR2 SYDVKM. The CDR3 extends over 13 amino acids. The CDR3 nucleotides read TGTGCCAGCAGTCTGACAGGGTGGAATGAGCAGTTCTTC. It is translated as CASSLTGWNEQFF.

This chain connects TRBV5-4 to TRBJ2-2; D is perhaps TRBD2 (6 bases). Germline loops: CDR1 SGHNT, CDR2 YYREEE (reference sequence). Trimming took 7 bases from V and 3 from J, leaving 19 bases between them. CDR3 length equals 16 residues. The CDR3, as DNA: TGTGCCAGCCACCGGGGGACGCTCGTGGACACCGGGGAGCTGTTTTTT. Amino acid sequence: CASHRGTLVDTGELFF.

The rearrangement links TRBV28 to TRBJ2-1; perhaps D is TRBD1 or TRBD2 (5 bases each). Germline V gene lookup returns CDR1 MDHEN and CDR2 SYDVKM. V lost 5 bases and J lost 3, with 17 bases in between. This CDR3 spans 16 amino acids. The DNA for the CDR3 is TGTGCCAGCAGTCCCGGGGCAGGAAAATACTACAATGAGCAGTTCTTC. Translating it yields CASSPGAGKYYNEQFF.

J is TRBJ1-3 and V is TRBV11-3; 7 nucleotides agree with TRBD1. Germline V CDR1 and CDR2: SGHNT, YENEEA. The CDR3 is 14 amino acids. The ends lost 5 bases at V and 2 bases at J; junction bases unmatched: 3. Here the CDR3 reads CASSIGTAGNTIYF. The CDR3 coding sequence is TGTGCCAGCAGCATCGGGACAGCTGGAAACACCATATATTTT.

The sample holds one count of this clone. The chain links TRBV19 to TRBJ2-3; D is perhaps TRBD1 (6 bases). Deletions cut 7 bases from V and 1 base from J, with 18 bases between. Germline CDR1 reads LNHDA; CDR2 reads SQIVND (reference sequence). CDR3 length equals 16 residues. This CDR3 reads CASNPNRDTGTDTQYF. Here the CDR3 DNA reads TGTGCCAGTAATCCAAACCGGGACACCGGCACAGATACGCAGTATTTT.

V and J are TRBV10-3 and TRBJ1-4, with D unresolved. The CDR3 covers 12 residues. V was shortened by 3 bases and J by 5 bases, with 4 bases between the two germline ends. Germline V CDR1 and CDR2: ENHRY, SYGVKD. The CDR3 spells CAISERNEKLFF. The CDR3, as DNA: TGTGCCATCAGTGAAAGGAATGAAAAACTGTTTTTT.

The chain couples TRBV5-7 to TRBJ1-1; the match to TRBD1 covers 8 bases. TRBV5-7 is recorded as an ORF, its role being uncertain. The V and J ends lost 4 bases and 0 bases, in that order; junction bases with no gene match: 11. There are 17 residues in the CDR3. In nucleotides, the CDR3 is TGTGCCAGCAGCGTACCACAGGGGGAGATCGTGAACACTGAAGCTTTCTTT. It encodes CASSVPQGEIVNTEAFF.

The chain is built from TRBV28 and TRBJ2-7; D might be TRBD1 (5 bases). CDR3 length: 14 amino acids. Germline CDR1 and CDR2: MDHEN and SYDVKM. V lost 4 bases, J lost 2 bases, and 12 bases lay in between. Written as DNA, the CDR3 is TGTGCCAGCAGTTACAGTAAGGGGACCTACGAGCAGTACTTC. It translates to CASSYSKGTYEQYF.

This chain joins TRBV4-2 and TRBJ1-2; D possibly corresponds to TRBD1 (6 bases). The CDR3 is 13 amino acids. The germline gives CDR1 LGHNA, CDR2 YNFKEQ. Trimming took 4 bases from V and 3 from J, leaving 9 bases between them. The chain's CDR3 is CASSPGADYGYTF. In DNA form, the CDR3 reads TGTGCCAGCAGCCCGGGGGCGGACTATGGCTACACCTTC.

The chain employs TRBV2 and TRBJ1-5; 11 nucleotides line up with TRBD1. The CDR3 contains 15 residues. J was trimmed by 8 bases and V by 4 bases; bases with no gene match: 7. In germline, CDR1 is SNHLY, CDR2 FYNNEI. The CDR3 spells CASSVWTGGIEPQHF. In DNA form, the CDR3 reads TGTGCCAGCAGTGTTTGGACAGGGGGCATTGAGCCCCAGCATTTT. Complete variable domain (other parts from reference TRBV2 and TRBJ1-5): EPEVTQTPSHQVTQMGQEVILRCVPISNHLYFYWYRQILGQKVEFLVSFYNNEISEKSEIFDDQFSVERPDGSNFTLKIRSTKLEDSAMYFCASSVWTGGIEPQHFGDGTRLSIL.

This rearrangement joins TRBV19 to TRBJ1-5, with 9 bases identical to TRBD1. Germline CDR1 reads LNHDA; CDR2 reads SQIVND (reference sequence). The length of the CDR3 is 15 residues. Trimming took 10 bases from V and 4 from J; bases not matched to a gene: 11. CDR3 sequence reads: CATDKGQGRNQPQHF. Here the CDR3 DNA reads TGTGCCACTGATAAGGGACAGGGCCGAAATCAGCCCCAGCATTTT.

In its sample, this clone was seen a few times. The gene calls are TRBV12-3 or TRBV12-4 and TRBJ1-1; D may be TRBD1 (6 bases). Trimming pared 5 bases from V and 6 bases from J, leaving 10 bases between. The CDR3 has 12 amino acids. Here the CDR3 DNA reads TGTGCCAGCAGTCTCAGGGGTGCTGAAGCTTTCTTT. This sequence encodes CASSLRGAEAFF.

J is TRBJ2-4 and V is TRBV19, with 7 bases aligning to TRBD1. CDR3 length equals 16 residues. CDR1 is LNHDA and CDR2 is SQIVND in the germline V gene (reference sequence). Unmatched junction bases numbered 15, after V lost 5 bases and J lost 8 bases. The CDR3 coding sequence is TGTGCCAGTAGTTCTCAAGACAGGGTAGTAAGGGACATTCAGTACTTC. Its translation is CASSSQDRVVRDIQYF.

This clone is a singleton in its sample. The chain joins TRBV6-5 to TRBJ1-4; possibly TRBD1 for D (5 bases). The CDR3 is made up of 13 amino acids. CDR1 and CDR2 from the germline V gene are MNHEY and SVGAGI. V lost 6 bases, J lost 6 bases, and 11 bases lay in between. The CDR3 bases are TGTGCCAGCAGGCAGGGAGGTGATGAAAAACTGTTTTTT. This codes for CASRQGGDEKLFF.

This chain uses TRBV6-2 or TRBV6-3 with TRBJ1-6, with TRBD1 matching 7 bases. Per the germline V gene, CDR1 is MNHEY and CDR2 is SVGEGT. The CDR3 spans 14 residues. With V trimmed by 3 bases and J by 9 bases, 5 bases remained unmatched. CDR3 DNA sequence: TGTGCCAGCAGTTATACAGGGGCAAGTTCACCCCTCCACTTT. Its protein product is CASSYTGASSPLHF.

This chain connects TRBV24-1 to TRBJ1-2, with no clear D. The germline V gene encodes CDR1 KGHDR and CDR2 SFDVKD. The CDR3 consists of 13 residues. With 1 base removed from V and 5 bases from J, the gap between germline ends came to 7 bases. The CDR3 loop is CATSDFDGYGYTF. In nucleotides, the CDR3 is TGTGCCACCAGTGATTTCGATGGGTATGGCTACACCTTC.